This entry concerns a single T cell receptor beta chain. The recovered donors of Cohort 3 showed two negative PCRs, clearance, or symptom resolution. The germline gives CDR1 SGHRS, CDR2 YFSETQ. CDR3 size: 16 residues. V was cut by 4 bases and J by 4 bases, with 20 bases left in between. This sample was taken from a study of blood T cell repertoires in COVID-19. Study as a whole: Researchers got acute and convalescent COVID-19 samples from the United States, Italy and Spain. T cells, B-cell-depleted T cells, or PBMCs supplied cDNA or gDNA.

The protocol was immunoSEQ multiplex PCR, while the TCRdb copy is restricted to in-frame clones and leaves out a portion. The sample has about 160,000 clones; around 84% are singletons. This chain uses TRBV5-1 with TRBJ1-1; perhaps TRBD1 as D (6 bases). The sequenced material came from PBMCs or T cells enriched from blood (not recorded which). The sequence derives from a woman aged 45-59 years who had recovered from COVID-19. The CDR3 DNA follows: TGCGCCAGCAGCGCCCAAGTATCCGGGGGGGCCACTGAAGCTTTCTTT. Its protein product is CASSAQVSGGATEAFF.